This is a list of T cell receptor beta chains from one sample in a study of post-analysis software for immune sequencing data. MiXCR was run by TCRdb on the PCR reads, yielding one entry per CDR3 protein. This table has hundreds of thousands of distinct CDR3 sequences, approximately 53% appearing once. What was sequenced was blood. The source of these receptors is a girl aged 10 to 17 with multiple sclerosis. CDR3s include the opening cysteine and the closing phenylalanine or tryptophan. The D gene is left open where the match is weak. Only part of the rows carry a size: once, few, many, or a class if the clone is expanded.

clone_size: few
v_call: TRBV2
d_call: .
j_call: TRBJ2-7
cdr3_nt: TGTGCCAGCAGTGAATTGCAGATTTCCTCCTACGAGCAGTACTTC
cdr3_aa: CASSELQISSYEQYF

clone_size: .
v_call: TRBV20-1
d_call: .
j_call: TRBJ2-1
cdr3_nt: TGCAGTGCTAGAGATGTGGGGATCGGTGAGCAGTTCTTC
cdr3_aa: CSARDVGIGEQFF

clone_size: .
v_call: TRBV29-1
d_call: .
j_call: TRBJ2-7
cdr3_nt: TGCAGCGTTGAAGATGCCTTTGGAGTCAGCTCCTACGAGCAGTACTTC
cdr3_aa: CSVEDAFGVSSYEQYF

clone_size: .
v_call: TRBV7-9
d_call: .
j_call: TRBJ2-3
cdr3_nt: TGTGCCAGCAGCTTAGTCTCCGGGACCTTGGATAAGGATACGCAGTATTTT
cdr3_aa: CASSLVSGTLDKDTQYF

clone_size: .
v_call: TRBV7-2
d_call: .
j_call: TRBJ2-3
cdr3_nt: TGTGCCAGCAGCTTTCGGACAGACCCTCAGGGTACGCAGTATTTT
cdr3_aa: CASSFRTDPQGTQYF

clone_size: .
v_call: TRBV29-1
d_call: .
j_call: TRBJ2-7
cdr3_nt: TGCAGCGTTGAGGCTAGCGAGCCCTACGAGCAGTACTTC
cdr3_aa: CSVEASEPYEQYF

clone_size: .
v_call: TRBV5-1
d_call: .
j_call: TRBJ2-5
cdr3_nt: TGCGCCAGCAGCTTGGAGGGGAGGTGGGAGCAGTACTTC
cdr3_aa: CASSLEGRWEQYF

clone_size: .
v_call: TRBV2
d_call: .
j_call: TRBJ1-2
cdr3_nt: TGTGCCAGCAGGGTCCAAAACTATGGCTGCACCTTC
cdr3_aa: CASRVQNYGCTF

clone_size: .
v_call: TRBV20-1
d_call: .
j_call: TRBJ2-5
cdr3_nt: TGCAGTGCTCCGACGGGCGAGGACCAAGAGACCCAGTACTTC
cdr3_aa: CSAPTGEDQETQYF

clone_size: .
v_call: TRBV15
d_call: .
j_call: TRBJ1-2
cdr3_nt: TGTGCCACCAGCAGAGATCATTTGAACCCCTATGGCTACACCTTC
cdr3_aa: CATSRDHLNPYGYTF

clone_size: few
v_call: TRBV7-3
d_call: .
j_call: TRBJ2-3
cdr3_nt: TGTGCCAGCAGCTTAAATTATCCTAGCAAAACAGATACGCAGTATTTT
cdr3_aa: CASSLNYPSKTDTQYF

clone_size: few
v_call: TRBV29-1
d_call: TRBD1
j_call: TRBJ2-3
cdr3_nt: TGCAGCGTTGAAGGCCGGGACAGAGTGAGCACAGATACGCAGTATTTT
cdr3_aa: CSVEGRDRVSTDTQYF

clone_size: .
v_call: TRBV20-1
d_call: .
j_call: TRBJ2-1
cdr3_nt: TGCAGTGCTAGAGATCTAGGGGAAGCCTACAATGAGCAGTTCTTC
cdr3_aa: CSARDLGEAYNEQFF

clone_size: once
v_call: TRBV7-2
d_call: .
j_call: TRBJ2-1
cdr3_nt: TGTGCCAGCAGCTTAGCGCCGCGGCAGTTCTTC
cdr3_aa: CASSLAPRQFF

clone_size: .
v_call: TRBV11-2
d_call: .
j_call: TRBJ2-3
cdr3_nt: TGTGCCAGCAGCTTAGTTTTTGCGGGGCCCAGGACAGATACGCAGTATTTT
cdr3_aa: CASSLVFAGPRTDTQYF

clone_size: .
v_call: TRBV27
d_call: TRBD1
j_call: TRBJ2-7
cdr3_nt: TGTGCCAGCAGTTTCGCGGGACAGGGGGCCTACGAGCAGTACTTC
cdr3_aa: CASSFAGQGAYEQYF

clone_size: .
v_call: TRBV10-3
d_call: TRBD2
j_call: TRBJ2-3
cdr3_nt: TGTGCCACTTCAGTAGGTAGCGGGAGTAACACAGATACGCAGTATTTT
cdr3_aa: CATSVGSGSNTDTQYF

clone_size: .
v_call: TRBV2
d_call: TRBD2
j_call: TRBJ2-7
cdr3_nt: TGTGCCAGCAGCGGGACTAGACGCGAGCAGTACTTC
cdr3_aa: CASSGTRREQYF

clone_size: .
v_call: TRBV2
d_call: TRBD2
j_call: TRBJ2-1
cdr3_nt: TGTGCCAGCAGTTCGAGCGGGAGCTACAATGAGCAGTTCTTC
cdr3_aa: CASSSSGSYNEQFF

clone_size: .
v_call: TRBV10-3
d_call: TRBD2
j_call: TRBJ2-5
cdr3_nt: TGTGCCACCTTAGCGGGGCTCCAAGAGACCCAGTACTTC
cdr3_aa: CATLAGLQETQYF